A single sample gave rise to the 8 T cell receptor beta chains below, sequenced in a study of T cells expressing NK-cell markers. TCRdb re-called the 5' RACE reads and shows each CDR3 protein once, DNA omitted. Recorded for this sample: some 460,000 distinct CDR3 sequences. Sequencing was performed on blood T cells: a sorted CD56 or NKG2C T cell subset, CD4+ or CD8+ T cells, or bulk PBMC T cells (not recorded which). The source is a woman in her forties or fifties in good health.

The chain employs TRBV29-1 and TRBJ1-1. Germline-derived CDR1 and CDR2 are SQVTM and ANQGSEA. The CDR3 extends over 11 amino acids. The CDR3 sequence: CSFRMGTEAFF.

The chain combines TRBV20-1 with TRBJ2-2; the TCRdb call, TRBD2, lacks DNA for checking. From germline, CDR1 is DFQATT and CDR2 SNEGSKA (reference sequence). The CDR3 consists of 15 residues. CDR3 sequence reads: CSASGEGRYTGELFF.

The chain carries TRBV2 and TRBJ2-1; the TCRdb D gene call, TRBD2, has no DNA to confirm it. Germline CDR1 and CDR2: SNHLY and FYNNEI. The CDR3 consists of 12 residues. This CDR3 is CASRATSGEQFF.

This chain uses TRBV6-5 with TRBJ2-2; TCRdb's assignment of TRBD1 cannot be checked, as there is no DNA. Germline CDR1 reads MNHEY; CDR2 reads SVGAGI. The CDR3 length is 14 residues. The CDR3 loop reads CASSKQGVAGELFF.

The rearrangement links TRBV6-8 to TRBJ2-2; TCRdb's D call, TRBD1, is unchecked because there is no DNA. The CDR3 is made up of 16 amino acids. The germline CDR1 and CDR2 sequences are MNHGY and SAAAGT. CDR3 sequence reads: CASNEGARPNTGELFF.

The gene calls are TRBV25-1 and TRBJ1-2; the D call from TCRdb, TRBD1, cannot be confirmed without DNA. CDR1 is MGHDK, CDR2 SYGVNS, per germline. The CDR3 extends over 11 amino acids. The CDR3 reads CASSRGEGYTF.

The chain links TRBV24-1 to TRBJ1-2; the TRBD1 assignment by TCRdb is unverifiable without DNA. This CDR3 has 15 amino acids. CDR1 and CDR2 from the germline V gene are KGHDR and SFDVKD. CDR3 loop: CATSSSQGRSWSYTF.

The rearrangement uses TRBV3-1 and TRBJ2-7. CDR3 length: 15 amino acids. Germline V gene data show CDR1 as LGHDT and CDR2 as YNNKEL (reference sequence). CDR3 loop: CASSHKSVPSYEQYF.